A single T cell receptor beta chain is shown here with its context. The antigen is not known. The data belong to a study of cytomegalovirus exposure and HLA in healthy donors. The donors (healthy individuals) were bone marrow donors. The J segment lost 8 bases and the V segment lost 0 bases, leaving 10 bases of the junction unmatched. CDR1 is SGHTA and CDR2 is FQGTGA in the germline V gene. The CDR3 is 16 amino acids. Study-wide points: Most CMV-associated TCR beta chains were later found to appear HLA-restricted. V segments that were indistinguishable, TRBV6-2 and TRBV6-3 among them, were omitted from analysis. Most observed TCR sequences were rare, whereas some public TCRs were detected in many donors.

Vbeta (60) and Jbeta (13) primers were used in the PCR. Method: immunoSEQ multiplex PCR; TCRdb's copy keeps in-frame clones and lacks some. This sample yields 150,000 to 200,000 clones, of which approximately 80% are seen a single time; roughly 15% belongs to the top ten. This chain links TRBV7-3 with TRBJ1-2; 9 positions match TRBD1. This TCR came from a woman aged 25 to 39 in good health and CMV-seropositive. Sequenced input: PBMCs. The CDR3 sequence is CASSLTRGTGPRGYTF. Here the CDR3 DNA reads TGTGCCAGCAGCTTAACGCGGGGGACAGGGCCTAGAGGCTACACCTTC.